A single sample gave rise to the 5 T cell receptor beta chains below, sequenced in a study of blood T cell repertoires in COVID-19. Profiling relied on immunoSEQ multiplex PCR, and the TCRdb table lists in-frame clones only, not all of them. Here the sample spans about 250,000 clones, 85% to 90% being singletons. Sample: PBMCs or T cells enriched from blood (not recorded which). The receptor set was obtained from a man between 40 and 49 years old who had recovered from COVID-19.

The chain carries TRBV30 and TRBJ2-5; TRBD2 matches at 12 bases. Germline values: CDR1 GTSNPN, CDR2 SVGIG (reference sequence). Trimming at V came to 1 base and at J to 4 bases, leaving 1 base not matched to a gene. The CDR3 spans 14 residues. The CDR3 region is CAWSAGLAGETQYF. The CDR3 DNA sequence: TGTGCCTGGAGTGCGGGACTAGCGGGAGAGACCCAGTACTTC.

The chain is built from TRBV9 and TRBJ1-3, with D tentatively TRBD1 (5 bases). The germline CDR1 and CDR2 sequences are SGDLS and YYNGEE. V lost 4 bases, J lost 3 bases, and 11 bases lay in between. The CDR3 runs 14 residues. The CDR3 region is CASSPQGGGNTIYF. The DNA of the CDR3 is TGTGCCAGCAGCCCTCAGGGAGGTGGAAACACCATATATTTT.

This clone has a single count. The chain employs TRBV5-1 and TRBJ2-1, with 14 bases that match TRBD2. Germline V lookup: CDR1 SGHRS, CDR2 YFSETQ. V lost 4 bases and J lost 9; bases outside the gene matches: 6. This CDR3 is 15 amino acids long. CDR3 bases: TGCGCCAGCAGCCCCGGGACTAGCGGGAGAGGTGAGCAGTTCTTC. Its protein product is CASSPGTSGRGEQFF.

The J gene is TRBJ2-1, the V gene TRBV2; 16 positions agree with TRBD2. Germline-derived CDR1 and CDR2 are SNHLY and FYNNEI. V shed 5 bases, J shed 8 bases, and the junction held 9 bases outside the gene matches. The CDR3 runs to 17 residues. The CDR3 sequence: CASSPGLAGGSRYEQFF. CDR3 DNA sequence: TGTGCCAGCAGTCCGGGACTAGCGGGAGGGTCTAGATATGAGCAGTTCTTC.

The CDR3 sequence is CASSLGLLATNTGELFF. CDR3 sequence (DNA): TGCGCCAGCAGCTTGGGCCTACTAGCGACGAACACCGGGGAGCTGTTTTTT. This rearrangement joins TRBV5-1 to TRBJ2-2; 7 bases line up with TRBD2. Germline V lookup: CDR1 SGHRS, CDR2 YFSETQ. This CDR3 has 17 residues. The junction had 5 bases not matched to a gene; V was cut back by 0 bases and J by 0 bases.